This T cell receptor beta chain was observed in a study of blood T cell repertoires in COVID-19. V lost 8 bases, J lost 9 bases, and 17 bases lay in between. The CDR3 has 14 amino acids. Per germline, CDR1 MRHNA and CDR2 SNTAGT. Only one count was recorded for this clone. Measured with immunoSEQ multiplex PCR; TCRdb has only the in-frame clones, and not every one. The top ten clones hold 0.65% to 1% of a sample with about 420,000 clones, approximately 90% of them seen once. This chain uses TRBV6-4 with TRBJ1-6; weak D call: TRBD1 (6 bases). Sequenced material: peripheral blood. The sequence came from a man younger than 35 with COVID-19, enrolled during active disease. CDR3 DNA sequence: TGTGCCAGCGGCCGACAGGAGGACATTTCACCCCTCCACTTT. Translating gives CASGRQEDISPLHF.